The subject of this entry is one TCR beta chain. Its antigen is not yet known. No base quality values were provided; no much bigger clone lies one nucleotide off. The sample's time point label, decoded: baseline before oral tofacitinib. Peripheral blood and lesional scalp punch biopsies were obtained from patients with alopecia areata. Scalp biopsies from humans were placed right away in PAXgene tissue containers for fixation. This specimen comes from a study of CD8+ T cells in alopecia areata (dated by TCRdb to 2016 to 2018). The study in broad terms: Treated patients were enrolled in an open-label pilot trial of oral tofacitinib at 5 to 10 mg twice daily for moderate-to-severe alopecia areata. The RNA source kit depended on sample type: the PAXgene miRNA kit for fixed scalp, the miRNeasy kit for PBMCs, and the RNeasy kit for mouse skin. Tofacitinib was given for 6 to 18 months, followed by 6 months of follow-up off drug to assess delayed response and recurrence. Clonality in the scalp was compared among normal scalp (n=4), patchy alopecia areata scalp (n=8), and alopecia totalis/universalis scalp (n=8). Scalp tissue and sorted CD4+ and CD8+ peripheral blood T cells from patchy and totalis/universalis alopecia areata patients and from healthy controls were covered by human TCRbeta sequencing. immunoSEQ multiplex PCR using 35 Vbeta forward primers and 13 Jbeta reverse primers was used to amplify TCRbeta CDR3 regions. In both human patients and the C3H/HeJ mouse model, the study applied high-throughput TCRbeta sequencing to look at T cell clonal expansion in alopecia areata. Patients on tofacitinib were biopsied at baseline and after 4 and 24 weeks of treatment, and several of the patients also had a later scalp biopsy.

The library was prepared using the immunoSEQ multiplex PCR assay. RNA was extracted from all samples and reverse transcribed into cDNA, which served as template for TCR sequencing. First-strand cDNA was synthesized with SuperScript III using a 2:1 mix of oligo-dT and random hexamers. A synthetic immune receptor repertoire was used to gauge amplification bias, and whatever bias remained was removed computationally. As for the authors' bioinformatics: Raw reads were preprocessed for error removal, and CDR3 was defined according to IMGT conventions as running from the conserved cysteine to phenylalanine. Clonality was calculated as 1 minus Shannon entropy normalized by log2 of the number of productive unique TCRs. Whether scalp clones were CD4 or CD8 was inferred by matching scalp TCRbeta sequences against CD4 and CD8 repertoires sorted from blood. TCRdb retrieved this table from immuneACCESS and kept in-frame rearrangements only. Not all clones are present; in checked studies, unresolved V genes account for under half, and no reason is known for the remainder. That table gives V, J and clone size, and the DNA gave D and trimming. In this sample the table shows some 19,000 clones, 66% of which occur a single time. 6% to 7.5% of the sample is in the top ten clones.

Findings and caveats that apply to the study as a whole: Scalp TCR repertoire analysis is complicated because resident alphabeta T cells in normal human skin are also sequenced, whereas mouse skin is dominated by gammadelta T cells. TCR sequences shared between patients were less clear than in mice, possibly partly because of HLA diversity in the patient population. Compared with normal scalp, lesional scalp, particularly in alopecia totalis/universalis, had higher clonality and more expanded CD8+ clones, which suggests antigenic drive.

Reading the germline V gene gives CDR1 SQVTM and CDR2 ANQGSEA. The CDR3 has 12 amino acids, counting the end cysteine and phenylalanine. Of all the DNA, just the CDR3 is kept, 36 bases in frame from base 1. V is clipped by 4 bases and J by 1 base, and the sequence between their germline boundaries is 7 bases long. The receptor was isolated from a human donor with alopecia areata. The chain was built from TRBV29-1 and TRBJ2-5, with no confidently assigned D gene. The source material was skin, sampled at week 0. The CDR3 in this case is CSVGTVQETQYF. The nucleotide sequence is given as TGCAGCGTTGGGACGGTCCAAGAGACCCAGTACTTC.